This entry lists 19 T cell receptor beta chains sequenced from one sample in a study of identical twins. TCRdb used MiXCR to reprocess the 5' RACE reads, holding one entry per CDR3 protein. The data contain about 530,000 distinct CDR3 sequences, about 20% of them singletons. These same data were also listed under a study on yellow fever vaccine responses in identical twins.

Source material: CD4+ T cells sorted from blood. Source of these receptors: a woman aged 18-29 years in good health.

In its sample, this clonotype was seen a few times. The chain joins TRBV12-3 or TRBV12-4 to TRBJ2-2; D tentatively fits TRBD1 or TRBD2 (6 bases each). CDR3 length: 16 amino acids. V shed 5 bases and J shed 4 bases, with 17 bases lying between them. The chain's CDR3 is CASSRFGGPSTGELFF. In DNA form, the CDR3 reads TGTGCCAGCAGTCGGTTCGGGGGCCCCAGCACCGGGGAGCTGTTTTTT.

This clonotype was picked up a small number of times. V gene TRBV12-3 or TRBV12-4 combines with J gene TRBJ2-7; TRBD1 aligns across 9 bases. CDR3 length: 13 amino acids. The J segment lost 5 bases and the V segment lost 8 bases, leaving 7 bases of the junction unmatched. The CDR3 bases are TGTGCCAGCCGGTCGGACAGGGGTCACGAGCAGTACGTC. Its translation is CASRSDRGHEQYV.

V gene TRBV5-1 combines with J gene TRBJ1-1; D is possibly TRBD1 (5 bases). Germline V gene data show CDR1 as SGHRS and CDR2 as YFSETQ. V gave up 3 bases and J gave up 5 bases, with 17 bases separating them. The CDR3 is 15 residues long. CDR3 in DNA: TGCGCCAGCAGCTCGGCAGGGTTCGAGGGTACTGAAGCTTTCTTT. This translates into CASSSAGFEGTEAFF. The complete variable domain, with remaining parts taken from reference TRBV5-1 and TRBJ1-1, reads KAGVTQTPRYLIKTRGQQVTLSCSPISGHRSVSWYQQTPGQGLQFLFEYFSETQRNKGNFPGRFSGRQFSNSRSEMNVSTLELGDSALYLCASSSAGFEGTEAFFGQGTRLTVV.

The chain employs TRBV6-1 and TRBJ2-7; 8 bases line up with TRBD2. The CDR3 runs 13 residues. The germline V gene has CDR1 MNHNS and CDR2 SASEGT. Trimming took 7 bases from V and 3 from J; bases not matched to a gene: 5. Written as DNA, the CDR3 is TGTGCCAGCACTATACGGGAGGGCTACGAGCAGTACGTC. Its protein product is CASTIREGYEQYV.

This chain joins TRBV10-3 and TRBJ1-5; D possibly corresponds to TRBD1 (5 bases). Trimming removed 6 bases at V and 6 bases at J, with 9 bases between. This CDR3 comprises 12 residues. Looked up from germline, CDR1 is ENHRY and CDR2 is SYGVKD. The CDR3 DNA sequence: TGTGCCATCAGCGAGGGGAGTCAGCCCCAGCATTTT. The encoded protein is CAISEGSQPQHF.

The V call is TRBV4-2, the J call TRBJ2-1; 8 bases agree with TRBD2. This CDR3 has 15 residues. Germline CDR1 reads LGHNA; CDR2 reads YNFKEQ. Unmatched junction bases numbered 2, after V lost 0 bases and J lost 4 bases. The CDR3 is CASSQDGGRYNEQFF. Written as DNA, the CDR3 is TGTGCCAGCAGCCAAGATGGCGGGAGGTACAATGAGCAGTTCTTC.

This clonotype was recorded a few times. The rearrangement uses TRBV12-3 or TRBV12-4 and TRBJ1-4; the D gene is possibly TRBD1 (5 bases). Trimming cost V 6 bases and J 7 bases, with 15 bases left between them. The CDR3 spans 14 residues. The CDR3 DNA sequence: TGTGCCAGCAGCCAGGGACGAGGACGTGAAAAACTGTTTTTT. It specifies CASSQGRGREKLFF.

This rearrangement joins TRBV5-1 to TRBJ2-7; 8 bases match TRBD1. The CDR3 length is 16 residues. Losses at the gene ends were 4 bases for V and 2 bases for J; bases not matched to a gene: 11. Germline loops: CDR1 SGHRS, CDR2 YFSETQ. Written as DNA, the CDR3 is TGCGCCAGCAGCACAAATACCGGGACAGGCGCCTACGAGCAGTACTTC. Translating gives CASSTNTGTGAYEQYF.

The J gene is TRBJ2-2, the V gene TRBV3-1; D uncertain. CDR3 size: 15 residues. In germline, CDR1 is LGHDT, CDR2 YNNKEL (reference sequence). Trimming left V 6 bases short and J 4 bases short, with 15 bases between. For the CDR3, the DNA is TGTGCCAGCAGACTCGGGTGGAGAGTCACCGGGGAGCTGTTTTTT. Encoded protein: CASRLGWRVTGELFF.

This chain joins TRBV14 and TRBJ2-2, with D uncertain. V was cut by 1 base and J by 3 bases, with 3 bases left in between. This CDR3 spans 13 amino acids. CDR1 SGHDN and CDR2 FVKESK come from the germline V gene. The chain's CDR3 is CASSQAYTGELFF. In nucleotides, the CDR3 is TGTGCCAGCAGCCAAGCTTACACCGGGGAGCTGTTTTTT.

The CDR3, as DNA: TGTGCCACCAGTGACCCAATCGGGCCGAACACAGATACGCAGTATTTT. Translation gives CATSDPIGPNTDTQYF. The genes are TRBV24-1 and TRBJ2-3; D is uncertain. Germline loops: CDR1 KGHDR, CDR2 SFDVKD. Trimming left V 4 bases short and J 2 bases short, with 15 bases between. This CDR3 spans 16 amino acids.

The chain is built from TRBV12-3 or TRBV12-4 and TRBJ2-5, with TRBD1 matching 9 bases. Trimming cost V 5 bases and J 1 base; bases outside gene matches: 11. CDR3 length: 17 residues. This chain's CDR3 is CASSRITGQGIQETQYF. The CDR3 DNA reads TGTGCCAGCAGTCGAATAACGGGACAGGGTATCCAAGAGACCCAGTACTTC.

The CDR3 reads CASSTRSSSGGLFNTGELFF. DNA of the CDR3: TGTGCCAGCAGTACACGTTCGTCTAGCGGGGGGCTATTTAACACCGGGGAGCTGTTTTTT. This chain joins TRBV6-2 or TRBV6-3 and TRBJ2-2; TRBD2 aligns across 11 bases. Trimming took 5 bases from V and 2 from J; bases not matched to a gene: 16. Germline V gives CDR1 MNHEY, CDR2 SVGEGT. The CDR3 runs 20 residues.

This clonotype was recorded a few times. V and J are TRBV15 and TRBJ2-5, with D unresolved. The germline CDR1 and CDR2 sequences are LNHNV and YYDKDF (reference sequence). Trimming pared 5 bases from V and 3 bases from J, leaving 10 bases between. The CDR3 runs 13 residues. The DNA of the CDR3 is TGTGCCACCAGCTTTACTGGAAAAGAGACCCAGTACTTC. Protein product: CATSFTGKETQYF.

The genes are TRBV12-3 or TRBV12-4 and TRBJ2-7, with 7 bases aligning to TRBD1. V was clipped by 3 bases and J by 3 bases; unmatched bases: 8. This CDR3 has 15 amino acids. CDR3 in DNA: TGTGCCAGCAGTTTTGATGCCAGGGGGAACTACGAGCAGTACTTC. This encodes CASSFDARGNYEQYF.

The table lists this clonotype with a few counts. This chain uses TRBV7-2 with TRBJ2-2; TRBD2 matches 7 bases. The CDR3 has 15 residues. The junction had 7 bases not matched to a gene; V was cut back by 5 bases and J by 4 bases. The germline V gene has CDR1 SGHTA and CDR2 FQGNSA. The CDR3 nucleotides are TGTGCCAGCAGCCCGAGACTAGCCTCCACCGGGGAGCTGTTTTTT. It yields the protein CASSPRLASTGELFF.

As DNA, the CDR3 is TGTGCCAGCAGAGCCCAGGGCCCATACACTGAAGCTTTCTTT. It encodes CASRAQGPYTEAFF. The chain couples TRBV27 to TRBJ1-1; weak D call: TRBD1 (5 bases). CDR3 length: 14 residues. The V end was cut by 6 bases, the J end by 3 bases, with 14 bases between. Per germline, CDR1 MNHEY and CDR2 SMNVEV (reference sequence).

The CDR3 sequence is CASRFPLGLSNEQFF. The CDR3 DNA reads TGTGCCAGCAGATTCCCCTTAGGACTTAGCAATGAGCAGTTCTTC. The V and J genes are TRBV12-3 or TRBV12-4 and TRBJ2-1; D is perhaps TRBD2 (5 bases). V lost 6 bases to trimming and J lost 6 bases, with 18 bases between them. This CDR3 contains 15 residues.

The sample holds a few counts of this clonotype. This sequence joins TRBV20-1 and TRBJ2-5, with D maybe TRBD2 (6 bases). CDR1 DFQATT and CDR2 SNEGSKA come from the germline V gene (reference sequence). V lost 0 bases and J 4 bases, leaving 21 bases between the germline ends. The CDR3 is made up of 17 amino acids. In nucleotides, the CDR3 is TGCAGTGCTAGAGATCCAGGACTACCCCTCCAGCGAGAGACCCAGTACTTC. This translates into CSARDPGLPLQRETQYF.